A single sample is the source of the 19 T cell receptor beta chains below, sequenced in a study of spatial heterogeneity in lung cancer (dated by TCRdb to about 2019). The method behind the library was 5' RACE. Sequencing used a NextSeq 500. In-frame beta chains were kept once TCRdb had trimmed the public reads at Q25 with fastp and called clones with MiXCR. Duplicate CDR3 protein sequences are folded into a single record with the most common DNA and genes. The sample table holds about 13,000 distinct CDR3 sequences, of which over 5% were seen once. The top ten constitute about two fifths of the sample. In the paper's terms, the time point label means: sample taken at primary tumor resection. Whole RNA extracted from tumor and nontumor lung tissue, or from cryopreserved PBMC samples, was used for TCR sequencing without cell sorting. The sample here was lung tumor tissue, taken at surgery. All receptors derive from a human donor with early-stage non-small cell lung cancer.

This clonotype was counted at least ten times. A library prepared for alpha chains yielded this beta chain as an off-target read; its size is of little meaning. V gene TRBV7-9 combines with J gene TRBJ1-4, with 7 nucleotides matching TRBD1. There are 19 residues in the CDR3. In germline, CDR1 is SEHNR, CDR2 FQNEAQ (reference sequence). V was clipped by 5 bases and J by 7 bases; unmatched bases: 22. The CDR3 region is CASSPDVVGQKRFFEKLFF. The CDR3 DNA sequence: TGTGCCAGCAGCCCCGATGTGGTGGGACAGAAGAGGTTCTTTGAAAAACTGTTTTTT. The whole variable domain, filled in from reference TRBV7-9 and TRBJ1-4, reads DTGVSQNPRHKITKRGQNVTFRCDPISEHNRLYWYRQTLGQGPEFLTYFQNEAQLEKSRLLSDRFSAERPKGSFSTLEIQRTEQGDSAMYLCASSPDVVGQKRFFEKLFFGSGTQLSVL.

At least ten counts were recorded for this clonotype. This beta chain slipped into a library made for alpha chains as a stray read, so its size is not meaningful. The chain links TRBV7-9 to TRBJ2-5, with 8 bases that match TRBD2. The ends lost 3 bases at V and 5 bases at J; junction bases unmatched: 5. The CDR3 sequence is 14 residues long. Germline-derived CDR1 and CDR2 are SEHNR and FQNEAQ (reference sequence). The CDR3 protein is CASSFSGELETQYF. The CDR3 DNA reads TGTGCCAGCAGCTTTAGCGGGGAATTGGAGACCCAGTACTTC.

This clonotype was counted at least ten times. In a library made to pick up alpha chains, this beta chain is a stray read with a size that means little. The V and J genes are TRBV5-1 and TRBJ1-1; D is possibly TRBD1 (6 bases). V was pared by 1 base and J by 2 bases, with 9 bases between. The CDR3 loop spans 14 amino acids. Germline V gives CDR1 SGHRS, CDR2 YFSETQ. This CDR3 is CASSLIQGNTEAFF. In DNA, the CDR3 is TGCGCCAGCAGCTTGATACAGGGCAACACTGAAGCTTTCTTT.

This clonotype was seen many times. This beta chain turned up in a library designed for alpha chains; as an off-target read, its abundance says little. CDR3 coding DNA: TGTGCCAGCAGCTTGGTCGCCAGGGCGGACTACGAGCAGTACTTC. Protein product: CASSLVARADYEQYF. The chain combines TRBV5-6 with TRBJ2-7; possible D gene TRBD1, 5 bases. Germline CDR1 reads SGHDT; CDR2 reads YYEEEE. The CDR3 consists of 15 residues. Trimming took 0 bases from V and 3 from J, leaving 13 bases between them.

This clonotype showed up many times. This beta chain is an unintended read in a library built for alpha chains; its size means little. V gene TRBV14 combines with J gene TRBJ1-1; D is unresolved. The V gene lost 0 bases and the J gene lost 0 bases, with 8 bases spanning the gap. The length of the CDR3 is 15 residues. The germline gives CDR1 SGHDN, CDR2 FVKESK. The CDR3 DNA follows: TGTGCCAGCAGCCAAGATAAGGCACTGAACACTGAAGCTTTCTTT. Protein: CASSQDKALNTEAFF.

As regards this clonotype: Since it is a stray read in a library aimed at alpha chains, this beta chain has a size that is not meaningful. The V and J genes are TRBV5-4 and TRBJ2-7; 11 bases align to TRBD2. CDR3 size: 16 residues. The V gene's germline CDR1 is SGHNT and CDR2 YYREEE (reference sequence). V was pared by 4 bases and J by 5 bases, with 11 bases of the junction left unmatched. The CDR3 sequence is CASSVTLAGGFDEQYF. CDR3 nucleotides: TGTGCCAGCAGCGTAACTCTAGCGGGGGGTTTTGACGAGCAGTACTTC.

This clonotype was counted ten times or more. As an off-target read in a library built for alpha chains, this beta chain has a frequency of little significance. As DNA, the CDR3 is TGTGCCAGCGGACAGGGGAACTCTGGGGCCAACGTCCTGACTTTC. Encoded protein: CASGQGNSGANVLTF. The chain is built from TRBV11-3 and TRBJ2-6; 9 positions agree with TRBD1. The germline V gene encodes CDR1 SGHNT and CDR2 YENEEA. The V gene end was trimmed by 8 bases and the J gene end by 0 bases; junction bases not matched to a gene: 2. The CDR3 consists of 15 residues.

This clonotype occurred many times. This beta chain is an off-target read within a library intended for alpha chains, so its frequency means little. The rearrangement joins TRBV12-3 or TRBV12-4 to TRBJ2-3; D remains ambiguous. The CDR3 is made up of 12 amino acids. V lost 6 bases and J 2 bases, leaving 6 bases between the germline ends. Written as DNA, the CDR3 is TGTGCCAGCAGCCCATACACAGATACGCAGTATTTT. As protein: CASSPYTDTQYF.

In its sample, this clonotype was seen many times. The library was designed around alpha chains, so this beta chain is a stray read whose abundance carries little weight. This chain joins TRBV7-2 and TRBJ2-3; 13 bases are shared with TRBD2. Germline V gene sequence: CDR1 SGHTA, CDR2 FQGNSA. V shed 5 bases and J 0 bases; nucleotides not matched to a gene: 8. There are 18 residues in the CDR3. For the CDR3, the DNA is TGTGCCAGCAGCAAACTAGCGGGGGGGTTGATGAGCACAGATACGCAGTATTTT. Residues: CASSKLAGGLMSTDTQYF.

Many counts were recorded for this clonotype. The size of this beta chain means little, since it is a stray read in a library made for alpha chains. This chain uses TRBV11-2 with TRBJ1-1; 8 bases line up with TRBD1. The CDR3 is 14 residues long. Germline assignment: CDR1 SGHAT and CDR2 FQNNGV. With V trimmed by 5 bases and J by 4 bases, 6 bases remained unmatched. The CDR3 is CASSPGQVVTEAFF. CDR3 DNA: TGTGCCAGCAGCCCGGGACAGGTGGTCACTGAAGCTTTCTTT.

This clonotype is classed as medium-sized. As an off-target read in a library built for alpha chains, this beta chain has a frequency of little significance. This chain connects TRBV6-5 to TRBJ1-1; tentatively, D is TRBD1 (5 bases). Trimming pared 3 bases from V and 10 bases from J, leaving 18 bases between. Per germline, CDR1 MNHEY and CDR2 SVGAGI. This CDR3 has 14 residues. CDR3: CASSYSQGSTTAFF. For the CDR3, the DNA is TGTGCCAGCAGTTATTCGCAGGGTTCTACTACAGCTTTCTTT.

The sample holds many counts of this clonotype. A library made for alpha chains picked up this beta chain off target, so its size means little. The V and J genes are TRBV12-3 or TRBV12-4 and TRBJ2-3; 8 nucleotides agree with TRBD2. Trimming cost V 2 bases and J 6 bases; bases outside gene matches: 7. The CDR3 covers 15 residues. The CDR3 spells CASSLRGGEFDTQYF. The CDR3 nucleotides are TGTGCCAGCAGTTTACGGGGGGGCGAATTTGATACGCAGTATTTT.

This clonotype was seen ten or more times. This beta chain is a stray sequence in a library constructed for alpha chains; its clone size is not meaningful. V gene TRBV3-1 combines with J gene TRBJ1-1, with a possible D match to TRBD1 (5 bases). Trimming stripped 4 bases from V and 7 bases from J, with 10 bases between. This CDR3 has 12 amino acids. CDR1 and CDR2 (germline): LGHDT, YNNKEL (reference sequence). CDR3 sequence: CASSRRDGEAFF. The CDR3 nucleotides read TGTGCCAGCAGCCGCCGGGACGGTGAAGCTTTCTTT.

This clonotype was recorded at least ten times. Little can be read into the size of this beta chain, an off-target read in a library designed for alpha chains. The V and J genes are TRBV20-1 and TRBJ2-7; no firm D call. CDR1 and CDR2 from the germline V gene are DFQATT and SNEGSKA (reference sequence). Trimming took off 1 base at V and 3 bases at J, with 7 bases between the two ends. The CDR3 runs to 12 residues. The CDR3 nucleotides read TGCAGTGCTAGAGTAGGCAGCTACGAGCAGTACTTC. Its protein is CSARVGSYEQYF.

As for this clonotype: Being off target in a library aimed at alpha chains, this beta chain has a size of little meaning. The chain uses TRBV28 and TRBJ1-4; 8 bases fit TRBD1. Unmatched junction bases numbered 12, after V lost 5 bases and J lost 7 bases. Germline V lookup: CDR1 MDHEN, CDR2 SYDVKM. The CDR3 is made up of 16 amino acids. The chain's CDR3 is CASSQPGQGSVEKLFF. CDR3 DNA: TGTGCCAGCAGTCAACCCGGACAGGGTAGTGTTGAAAAACTGTTTTTT.

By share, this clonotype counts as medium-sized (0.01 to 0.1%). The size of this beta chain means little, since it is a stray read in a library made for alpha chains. The CDR3 protein is CSATYRGSNEKLFF. CDR3 nucleotides: TGCAGTGCTACCTACAGGGGGTCTAATGAAAAACTGTTTTTT. This chain links TRBV20-1 with TRBJ1-4, with 8 bases that match TRBD1. There are 14 residues in the CDR3. The V gene end was trimmed by 4 bases and the J gene end by 3 bases; junction bases not matched to a gene: 4. Germline lookup yields CDR1 DFQATT and CDR2 SNEGSKA (reference sequence).

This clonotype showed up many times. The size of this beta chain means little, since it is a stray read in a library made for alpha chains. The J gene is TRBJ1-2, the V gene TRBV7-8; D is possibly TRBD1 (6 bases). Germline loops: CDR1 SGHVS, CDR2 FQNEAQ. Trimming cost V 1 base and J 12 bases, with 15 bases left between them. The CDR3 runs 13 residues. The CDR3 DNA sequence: TGTGCCAGCAGCTTAGAAAGGGGACAAGCTAACACCTTC. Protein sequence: CASSLERGQANTF.

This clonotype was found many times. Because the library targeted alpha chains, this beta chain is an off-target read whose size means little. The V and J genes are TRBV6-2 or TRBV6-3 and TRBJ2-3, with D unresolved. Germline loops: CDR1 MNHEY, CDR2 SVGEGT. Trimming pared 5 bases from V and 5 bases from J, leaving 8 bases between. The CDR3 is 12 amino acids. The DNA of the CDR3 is TGTGCCAGCAGTGGGCGCGGAGATACGCAGTATTTT. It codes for CASSGRGDTQYF.

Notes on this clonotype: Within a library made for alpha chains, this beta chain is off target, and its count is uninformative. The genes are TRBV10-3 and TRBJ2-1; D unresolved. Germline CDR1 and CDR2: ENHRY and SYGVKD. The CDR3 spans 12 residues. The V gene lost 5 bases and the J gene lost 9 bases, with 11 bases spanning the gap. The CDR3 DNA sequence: TGTGCCATCAGTCAATTGGGCATTGAGCAGTTCTTC. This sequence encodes CAISQLGIEQFF.